The T cell receptor beta chain under discussion was sequenced for a study of T cell repertoires in cytomegalovirus infection. Across the study: CMV epitopes in the study were HLA-C-restricted (recently identified) and HLA-B-restricted (well studied). TCR beta signatures that were public indicated CMV infection and matching HLA type.

Study results and caveats: Predominance within the ex vivo response was attributable to HLA-C-restricted CMV-specific TCR beta clonotypes. Of the TCR beta families, the public ones yielded a cumulative frequency that identified carriers of CMV plus the relevant HLA.

TCRdb recomputed calls from the reads with MiXCR, one row per CDR3 protein. The data show 800,000 to 950,000 distinct CDR3 sequences, with less than 35% seen just once and around an eighth held by the top ten. The V gene's germline CDR1 is SGHVS and CDR2 FNYEAQ. The CDR3 runs 14 residues. Trimming removed 1 base from V and 0 bases from J, with 6 bases in between. This clonotype was counted ten times or more. What it binds is not known. This TCR was sampled from a human donor in good health (CMV status not recorded). Some clones in this sample may be carry-over from other donors' samples. J is TRBJ1-1 and V is TRBV7-6; D is uncertain. Here the sequenced sample was cultured CD8+ T cells from PBMCs, taken from culture after CMV antigen stimulation. The CDR3 DNA follows: TGTGCCAGCAGCTTAGGGCAGCTGAACACTGAAGCTTTCTTT. Its protein is CASSLGQLNTEAFF.